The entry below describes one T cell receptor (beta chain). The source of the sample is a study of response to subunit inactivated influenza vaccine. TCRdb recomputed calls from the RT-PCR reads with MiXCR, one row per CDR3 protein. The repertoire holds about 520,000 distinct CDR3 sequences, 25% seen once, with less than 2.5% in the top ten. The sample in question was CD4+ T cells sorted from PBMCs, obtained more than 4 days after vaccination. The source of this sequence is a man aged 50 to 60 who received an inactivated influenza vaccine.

The CDR3 DNA reads as TGTGCCAGCAGCTTAGGCCCTGTGACAGGAGATTACGAGCAGTACTTC. This gives the protein CASSLGPVTGDYEQYF. The chain joins TRBV7-9 to TRBJ2-7, with a weak D call TRBD1 (6 bases). This CDR3 spans 16 amino acids. Trimming stripped 1 base from V and 4 bases from J, with 17 bases between. Germline CDR1 is SEHNR and CDR2 is FQNEAQ (reference sequence).